This TCR beta chain originates from a study of Graves' ophthalmopathy and Graves' hyperthyroidism listed by TCRdb under 2018. The study in broad terms: A patient counted as having stable hyperthyroidism if there was no progression to ophthalmopathy within 18 months of follow-up. The study used signatures of the TCR beta repertoire to tell Graves' ophthalmopathy apart from Graves' hyperthyroidism and to predict which patients would progress to ophthalmopathy. For independent validation, a separate cohort was made up of 18 hyperthyroidism patients plus 17 patients who later progressed from hyperthyroidism to ophthalmopathy. To explore V-J signatures distinguishing ophthalmopathy from hyperthyroidism, a discovery set of under 110 patients (about 43 ophthalmopathy, roughly 60 stable hyperthyroidism) was enrolled. T-cell repertoires of thyroid tissue and blood were compared in a handful of hyperthyroidism patients. In total, around 140 blood samples were TCR-sequenced: 40 to 45 ophthalmopathy, approximately 80 hyperthyroidism and approximately 17 hyperthyroidism-to-ophthalmopathy patients. Following sampling, methimazole starting at 30 mg daily was administered to hyperthyroidism patients, and high-dose intravenous methylprednisolone was administered to ophthalmopathy patients. The investigation overall reported the following: The 13-signature model separated ophthalmopathy from stable hyperthyroidism with approximately 88% sensitivity and just under 84% specificity in cross-validation, and 80%/75% in the test set. Among expanded thyroid clonotypes with frequency above 0.001, most also showed up in blood, which suggests that blood repertoires may reflect the thyroid immune response. Sample size was not statistically predetermined, and group allocation was not concealed from the investigators. In validation, the model predicted ophthalmopathy progression with less than 71% sensitivity and 72.22% specificity; approximately 12 predicted patients were CT-confirmed with GO in a median of approximately 6.5 months.

The CDR3, from cysteine to phenylalanine, totals 12 residues. Only CDR3 DNA is held: 36 bases, read in frame from base 1. For CDR1 and CDR2, the germline V gene (reference sequence) lists DFQATT and SNEGSKA. V is reduced by 4 bases and J by 5 bases, leaving a spacing of 11 bases between them. Patients with hyperthyroidism were aged 18 to 65 years, had been newly diagnosed, and had a disease duration of less than 2 months. Patients with other autoimmune diseases, uncontrolled infections, pregnancy or lactation were excluded. Diagnosis relied on clinical symptoms, serum thyroxine, TRAb, thyroid ultrasound and orbital computed tomography. Total RNA was extracted with Trizol reagent and quality-checked on an Agilent 2100 Bioanalyzer. This clonotype came up many times. The clone's antigen remains unknown. There are no base qualities to consult, and no much larger clone falls within one base. TCR beta CDR3 regions were amplified from RNA transcripts for repertoire sequencing. The first round of RT-PCR was done with HTBI primers and the Qiagen OneStep RT-PCR kit, and was followed by a second round of multiplex PCR, then size selection and purification. The libraries underwent paired-end sequencing with 100 bp reads on an Illumina HiSeq2000. From the authors' description of their analysis: SOAPnuke was used to process the reads, throwing out any read that had adapters, had uncalled bases, had a mean Phred below 15, or lacked an exact constant-primer or identifier match. COPE v1.2.5 was used to merge high-quality paired reads. Each unique nucleotide sequence was defined as a clonotype, and clonotypes were aligned to IMGT TRB V, D and J references with MiTCR v1.1. The analysis was limited to V-J combinations with a frequency above 0.0001, which together covered 99% to 99.2% of repertoires. A TCR clonal expansion and chaos score per V-J combination was defined as the ratio of F50 clonal expansion to chaos observed in the TCRdist matrix. Welch's t-statistics and random forest were used to reduce the features to approximately 13 V-J combinations, which were then used as input to a naive Bayes classifier. The Morisita-Horn index was used to measure how similar the thyroid and blood repertoires were. In TCRdb, the public reads were trimmed at Q25 with fastp and aligned with MiXCR, with productive beta chains retained. Rows are combined by CDR3 protein, so each entry shows the most common genes and DNA. The V and J calls were determined by TCRdb, not by the authors. This sample is represented by over a million distinct CDR3 sequences; 36% of them were singletons. Around 10% of the sample comes from the top ten.

The receptor was derived from an adult man with Graves' hyperthyroidism. The rearrangement joined TRBV20-1 to TRBJ2-5, with no confident D gene call. The specimen sequenced was peripheral blood or thyroid tissue (not recorded which). Read as DNA, the sequence is TGCAGTGCTAAGGACCTCGGGGAGACCCAGTACTTC. Protein translation: CSAKDLGETQYF.